Listed below are T cell receptor beta chains from one sample, sequenced in a study of cytomegalovirus exposure and HLA in healthy donors. Clones were sequenced by immunoSEQ multiplex PCR, and TCRdb holds only the in-frame ones, with some missing. The data hold 150,000 or so clones, with 82% observed a single time. The sample taken for sequencing was PBMCs. The receptors derive from a man aged 25 to 40 in good health and CMV-seropositive. CDR3s include the opening cysteine and the closing phenylalanine or tryptophan.

j_call v_call cdr3_aa
TRBJ1-1 TRBV15 CATSRGANSEAFF
TRBJ2-2 TRBV19 CASSITGGGTGELFF
TRBJ2-3 TRBV7-2 CASSLGQGGTDTQYF
TRBJ2-1 TRBV13 CASSTVASGTYNEQFF
TRBJ2-7 TRBV2 CASSVVRTSYEQYF
TRBJ1-5 TRBV15 CATSRDGEAVNQPQHF
TRBJ1-2 TRBV10-2 CASSVGRGDYGYTF
TRBJ1-1 TRBV19 CASSIRTGSTEAFF
TRBJ2-7 TRBV28 CASSALPGTGEYEQYF
TRBJ1-4 TRBV19 CASTPPTGGVEKLFF
TRBJ2-7 TRBV5-8 CASRGLSYEQYF
TRBJ2-7 TRBV5-4 CASSFEREQYF
TRBJ2-3 TRBV18 CASSPIRQTSTDTQYF
TRBJ2-1 TRBV6-5 CASSYSFSRTTLLF